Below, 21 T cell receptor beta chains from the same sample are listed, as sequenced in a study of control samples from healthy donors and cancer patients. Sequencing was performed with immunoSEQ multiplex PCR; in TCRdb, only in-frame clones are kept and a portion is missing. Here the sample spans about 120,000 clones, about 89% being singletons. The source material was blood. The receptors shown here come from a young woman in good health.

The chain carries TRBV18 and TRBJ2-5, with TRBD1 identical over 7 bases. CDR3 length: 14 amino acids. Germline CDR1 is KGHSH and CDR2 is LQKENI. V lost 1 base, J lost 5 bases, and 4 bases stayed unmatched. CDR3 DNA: TGTGCCAGCTCACCACTCAGGGGGTCGGAGACCCAGTACTTC. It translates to CASSPLRGSETQYF.

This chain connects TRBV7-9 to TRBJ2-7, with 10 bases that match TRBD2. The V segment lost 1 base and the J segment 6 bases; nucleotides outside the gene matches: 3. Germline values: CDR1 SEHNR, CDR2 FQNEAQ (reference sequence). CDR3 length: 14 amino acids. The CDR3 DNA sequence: TGTGCCAGCAGCTTAGGGCTAGCGGGAGCCGAGCAGTACTTC. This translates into CASSLGLAGAEQYF.

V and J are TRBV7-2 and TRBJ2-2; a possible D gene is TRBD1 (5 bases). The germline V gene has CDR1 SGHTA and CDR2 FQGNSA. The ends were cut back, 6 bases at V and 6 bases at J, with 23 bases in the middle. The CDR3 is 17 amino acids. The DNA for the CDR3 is TGTGCCAGCAGTTATCGGTCAGGGTCTAGTTGGGCCGGGGAGCTGTTTTTT. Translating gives CASSYRSGSSWAGELFF.

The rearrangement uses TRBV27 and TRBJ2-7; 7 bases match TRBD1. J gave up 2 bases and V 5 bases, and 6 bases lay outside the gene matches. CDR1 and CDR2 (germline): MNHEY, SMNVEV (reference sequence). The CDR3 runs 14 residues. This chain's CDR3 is CASSLTGDPYEQYF. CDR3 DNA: TGTGCCAGCAGTCTAACAGGGGACCCCTACGAGCAGTACTTC.

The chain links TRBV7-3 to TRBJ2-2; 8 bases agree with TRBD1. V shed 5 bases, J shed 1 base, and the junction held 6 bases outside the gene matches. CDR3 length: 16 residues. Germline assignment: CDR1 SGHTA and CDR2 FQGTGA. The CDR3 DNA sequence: TGTGCCAGCAGCAAGGACAGGGTACGGAACACCGGGGAGCTGTTTTTT. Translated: CASSKDRVRNTGELFF.

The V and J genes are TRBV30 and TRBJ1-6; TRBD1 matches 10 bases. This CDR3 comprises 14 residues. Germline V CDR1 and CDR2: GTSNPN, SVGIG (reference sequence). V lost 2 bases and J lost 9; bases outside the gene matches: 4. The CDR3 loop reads CAWSRGQGLSPLHF. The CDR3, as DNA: TGTGCCTGGAGTAGGGGACAGGGGCTTTCACCCCTCCACTTT.

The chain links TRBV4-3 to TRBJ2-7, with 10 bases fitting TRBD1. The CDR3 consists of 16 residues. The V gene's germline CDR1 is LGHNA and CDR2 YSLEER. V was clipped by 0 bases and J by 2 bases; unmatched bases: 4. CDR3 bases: TGCGCCAGCAGCCAAGATCGGGGGACAGGGGCCTACGAGCAGTACTTC. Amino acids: CASSQDRGTGAYEQYF.

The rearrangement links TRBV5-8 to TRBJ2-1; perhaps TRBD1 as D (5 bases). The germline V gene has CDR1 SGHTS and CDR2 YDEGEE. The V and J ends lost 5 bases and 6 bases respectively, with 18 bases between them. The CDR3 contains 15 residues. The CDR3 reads CASSRHSRQGNEQFF. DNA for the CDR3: TGTGCCAGCAGTCGACATTCTAGGCAGGGCAATGAGCAGTTCTTC.

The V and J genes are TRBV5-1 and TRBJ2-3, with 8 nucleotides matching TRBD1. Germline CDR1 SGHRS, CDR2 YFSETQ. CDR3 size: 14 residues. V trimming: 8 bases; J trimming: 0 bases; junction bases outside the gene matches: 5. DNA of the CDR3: TGCGCCAGTAGGACAGGGACTAGCACAGATACGCAGTATTTT. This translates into CASRTGTSTDTQYF.

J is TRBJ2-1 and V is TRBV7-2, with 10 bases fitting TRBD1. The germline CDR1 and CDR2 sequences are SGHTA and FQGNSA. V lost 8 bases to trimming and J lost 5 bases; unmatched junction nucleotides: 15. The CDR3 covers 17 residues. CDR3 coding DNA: TGTGCCAGCGAGCCTCCTCCGGGGACAGGGGTCCACAATGAGCAGTTCTTC. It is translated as CASEPPPGTGVHNEQFF.

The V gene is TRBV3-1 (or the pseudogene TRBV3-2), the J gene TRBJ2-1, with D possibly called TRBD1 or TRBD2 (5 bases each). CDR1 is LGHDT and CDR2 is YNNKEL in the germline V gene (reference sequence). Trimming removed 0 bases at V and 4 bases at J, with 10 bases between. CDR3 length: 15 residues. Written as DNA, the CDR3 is TGTGCCAGCAGCCAAGAAGGGACCACTTACAATGAGCAGTTCTTC. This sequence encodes CASSQEGTTYNEQFF.

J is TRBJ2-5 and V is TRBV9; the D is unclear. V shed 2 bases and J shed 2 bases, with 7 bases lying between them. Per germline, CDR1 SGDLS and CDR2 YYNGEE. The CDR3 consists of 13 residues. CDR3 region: CASSVLGQETQYF. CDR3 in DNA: TGTGCCAGCAGCGTTTTAGGGCAAGAGACCCAGTACTTC.

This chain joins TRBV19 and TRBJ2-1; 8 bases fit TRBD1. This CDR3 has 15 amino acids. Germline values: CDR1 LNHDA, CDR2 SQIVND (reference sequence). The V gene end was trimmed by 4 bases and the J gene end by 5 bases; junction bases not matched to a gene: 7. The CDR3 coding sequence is TGTGCCAGTAGTACCTACAGGGGGAAAGACAATGAGCAGTTCTTC. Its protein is CASSTYRGKDNEQFF.

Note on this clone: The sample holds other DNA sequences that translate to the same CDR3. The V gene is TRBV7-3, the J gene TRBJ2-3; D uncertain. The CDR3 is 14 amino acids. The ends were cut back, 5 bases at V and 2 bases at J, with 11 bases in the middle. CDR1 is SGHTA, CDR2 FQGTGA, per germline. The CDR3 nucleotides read TGTGCCAGCAGCCTAATGGGCCCCACAGATACGCAGTATTTT. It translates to CASSLMGPTDTQYF.

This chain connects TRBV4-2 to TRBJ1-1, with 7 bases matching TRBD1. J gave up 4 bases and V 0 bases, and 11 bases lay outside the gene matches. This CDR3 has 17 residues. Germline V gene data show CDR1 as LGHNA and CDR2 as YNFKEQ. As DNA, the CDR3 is TGTGCCAGCAGCCAAGACCCCGGGACAGTGGGCTCCACTGAAGCTTTCTTT. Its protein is CASSQDPGTVGSTEAFF.

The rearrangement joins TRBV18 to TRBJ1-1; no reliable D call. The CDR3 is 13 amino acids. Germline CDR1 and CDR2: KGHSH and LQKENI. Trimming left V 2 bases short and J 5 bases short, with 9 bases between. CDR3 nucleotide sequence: TGTGCCAGCTCACCAAACCCTAGGACTGAAGCTTTCTTT. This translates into CASSPNPRTEAFF. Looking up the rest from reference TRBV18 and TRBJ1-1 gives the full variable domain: NAGVMQNPRHLVRRRGQEARLRCSPMKGHSHVYWYRQLPEEGLKFMVYLQKENIIDESGMPKERFSAEFPKEGPSILRIQQVVRGDSAAYFCASSPNPRTEAFFGQGTRLTVV.

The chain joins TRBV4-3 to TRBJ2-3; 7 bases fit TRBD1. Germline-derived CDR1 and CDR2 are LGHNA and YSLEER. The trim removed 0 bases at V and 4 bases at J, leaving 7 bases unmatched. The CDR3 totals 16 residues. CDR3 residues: CASSQEDRMGSDTQYF. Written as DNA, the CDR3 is TGCGCCAGCAGCCAAGAGGACAGGATGGGGTCAGATACGCAGTATTTT.

The CDR3 nucleotides are TGTGCCAGCAGTTACAAACCCGCCCCGGGGGGGGAGCAGTACTTC. Translating it yields CASSYKPAPGGEQYF. The V and J genes are TRBV27 and TRBJ2-7; 8 nucleotides line up with TRBD2. Germline V lookup: CDR1 MNHEY, CDR2 SMNVEV (reference sequence). The trim removed 4 bases at V and 7 bases at J, leaving 12 bases unmatched. CDR3 length equals 15 residues.

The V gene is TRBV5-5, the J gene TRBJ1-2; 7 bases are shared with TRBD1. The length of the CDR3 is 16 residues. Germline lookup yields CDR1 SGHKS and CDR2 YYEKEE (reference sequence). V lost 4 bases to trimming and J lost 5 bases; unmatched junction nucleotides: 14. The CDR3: CASSTGTRQGPYGYTF. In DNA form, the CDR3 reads TGTGCCAGCAGCACCGGTACCAGACAGGGACCATATGGCTACACCTTC. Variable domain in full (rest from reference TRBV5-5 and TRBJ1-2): DAGVTQSPTHLIKTRGQQVTLRCSPISGHKSVSWYQQVLGQGPQFIFQYYEKEERGRGNFPDRFSARQFPNYSSELNVNALLLGDSALYLCASSTGTRQGPYGYTFGSGTRLTVV.

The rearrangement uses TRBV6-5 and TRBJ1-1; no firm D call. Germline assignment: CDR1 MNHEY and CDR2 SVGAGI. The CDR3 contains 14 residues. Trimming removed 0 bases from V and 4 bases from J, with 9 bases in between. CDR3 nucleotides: TGTGCCAGCAGTTACTCGAGGGAGGGCACTGAAGCTTTCTTT. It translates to CASSYSREGTEAFF.

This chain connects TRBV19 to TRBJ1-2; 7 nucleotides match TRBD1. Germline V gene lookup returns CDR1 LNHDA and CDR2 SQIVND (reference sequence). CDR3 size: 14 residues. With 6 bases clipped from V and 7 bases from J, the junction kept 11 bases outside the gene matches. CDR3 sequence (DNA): TGTGCCAGTAGCTTCACACAGGGGTACCGTGGCTACACCTTC. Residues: CASSFTQGYRGYTF.